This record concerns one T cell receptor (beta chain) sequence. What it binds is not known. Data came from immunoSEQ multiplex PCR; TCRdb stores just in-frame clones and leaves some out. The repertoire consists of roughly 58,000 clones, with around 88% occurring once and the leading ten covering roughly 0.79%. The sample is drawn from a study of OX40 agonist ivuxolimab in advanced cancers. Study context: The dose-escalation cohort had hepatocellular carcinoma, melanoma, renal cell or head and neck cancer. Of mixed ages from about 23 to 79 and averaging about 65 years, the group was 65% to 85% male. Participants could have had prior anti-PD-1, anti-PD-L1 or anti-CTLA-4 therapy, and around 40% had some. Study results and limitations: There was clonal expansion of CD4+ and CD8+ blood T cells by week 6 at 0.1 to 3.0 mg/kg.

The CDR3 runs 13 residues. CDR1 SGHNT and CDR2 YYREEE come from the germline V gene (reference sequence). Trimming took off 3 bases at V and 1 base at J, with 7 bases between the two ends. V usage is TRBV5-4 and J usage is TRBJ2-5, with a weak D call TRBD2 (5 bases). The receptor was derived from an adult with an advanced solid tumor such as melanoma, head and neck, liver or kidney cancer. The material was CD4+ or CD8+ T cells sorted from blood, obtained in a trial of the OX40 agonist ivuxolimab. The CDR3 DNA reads TGTGCCAGCAGCTGGACTGCCCAAGAGACCCAGTACTTC. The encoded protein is CASSWTAQETQYF.